One and the same sample provided the 2 T cell receptor beta chains below, sequenced in a study of cytomegalovirus exposure and HLA in healthy donors. Vbeta (60) and Jbeta (13) primers were used in the PCR. Assay: immunoSEQ multiplex PCR; the TCRdb copy retains only in-frame clones and omits some. The sample has 100,000 to 140,000 clones, around three quarters seen once. The sequencing sample was made of PBMCs. These receptor sequences come from a young man in good health and CMV-seronegative.

This clone was counted only a few times. J is TRBJ1-4 and V is TRBV7-2; D remains unclear. With 1 base removed from V and 7 bases from J, the gap between germline ends came to 10 bases. CDR3 size: 14 residues. CDR1 is SGHTA, CDR2 FQGNSA, per germline. The chain's CDR3 is CASSLGANSEKLFF. CDR3 DNA sequence: TGTGCCAGCAGCTTAGGGGCTAACAGTGAAAAACTGTTTTTT. Complete variable domain (other parts from reference TRBV7-2 and TRBJ1-4): GAGVSQSPSNKVTEKGKDVELRCDPISGHTALYWYRQSLGQGLEFLIYFQGNSAPDKSGLPSDRFSAERTGGSVSTLTIQRTQQEDSAVYLCASSLGANSEKLFFGSGTQLSVL.

This clone showed up just a few times. This chain uses TRBV7-9 with TRBJ2-3; 9 nucleotides align to TRBD2. The germline gives CDR1 SEHNR, CDR2 FQNEAQ (reference sequence). The CDR3 has 19 residues. After removal of 4 bases from V and 2 bases from J, the junction contained 16 bases not matched to a gene. The CDR3 nucleotides read TGTGCCAGCAGCTCCGGGACTAGCAGCATTTCAGTAAACACAGATACGCAGTATTTT. Translation: CASSSGTSSISVNTDTQYF.